Sequencing of this T cell receptor beta chain was carried out in a study of blood T cell repertoires in COVID-19. TCRdb keeps only in-frame clones here, not all; method: immunoSEQ multiplex PCR. In the table there are about 38,000 clones, 85% to 90% of which are singletons. The CDR3 runs 14 residues. CDR1 and CDR2 from the germline V gene are SGDLS and YYNGEE. V was clipped by 4 bases and J by 0 bases, with 8 bases between them. The chain joins TRBV9 to TRBJ1-5; D might be TRBD1 (6 bases). The clonotype was recovered from a man aged 55 to 69 with active or convalescent COVID-19. The sample taken for sequencing was peripheral blood. DNA for the CDR3: TGTGCCAGCAGCCAGGGGTATAGCAATCAGCCCCAGCATTTT. The encoded protein is CASSQGYSNQPQHF.